This entry lists 24 T cell receptor beta chains sequenced from one sample in a study of shared clonotypes between healthy human individuals. Only in-frame clones appear in the TCRdb table, and some are missing; sequencing was by immunoSEQ multiplex PCR. Seen here are over 950,000 clones, about 80% observed once, and the top ten hold 0.89%. Source material: memory CD4+ T cells from PBMCs. Subset noted: CD45RA-negative fraction. The receptors stem from a man between 18 and 29 years old in good health. Some clones in this sample may be carry-over from other donors' samples.

This rearrangement joins TRBV7-9 to TRBJ1-5; TRBD1 might be the D (6 bases). This CDR3 spans 14 amino acids. V lost 3 bases to trimming and J lost 5 bases, with 11 bases between them. Per the germline V gene, CDR1 is SEHNR and CDR2 is FQNEAQ (reference sequence). The CDR3 is CASSFNRADQPQHF. Written as DNA, the CDR3 is TGTGCCAGCAGCTTTAACAGGGCCGATCAGCCCCAGCATTTT.

The chain employs TRBV4-1 and TRBJ1-5, with 7 bases identical to TRBD1. J was trimmed by 9 bases and V by 0 bases; bases with no gene match: 5. The CDR3 sequence is 14 residues long. Per germline, CDR1 MGHRA and CDR2 YSYEKL. This CDR3 reads CASSQEEGARPQHF. DNA for the CDR3: TGCGCCAGCAGCCAAGAGGAGGGGGCCCGGCCCCAGCATTTT.

The CDR3 bases are TGCGCCAGCAGCCAAGACTTCCAGGGGGCTGTCATTGAAAAACTGTTTTTT. Its translation: CASSQDFQGAVIEKLFF. This chain connects TRBV4-1 to TRBJ1-4; 8 positions match TRBD1. The CDR3 sequence is 17 residues long. CDR1 and CDR2 from the germline V gene are MGHRA and YSYEKL. V lost 0 bases, J lost 7 bases, and 10 bases stayed unmatched.

A single count supports this clone. The chain recombines TRBV11-2 with TRBJ2-3; D possibly corresponds to TRBD2 (6 bases). Germline V gives CDR1 SGHAT, CDR2 FQNNGV. The CDR3 is 17 residues long. V was pared by 1 base and J by 2 bases, with 16 bases between. CDR3 loop: CASSLVRPAGYTDTQYF. In DNA form, the CDR3 reads TGTGCCAGCAGCTTAGTCCGTCCAGCGGGTTACACAGATACGCAGTATTTT.

A note on this clone: Within the sample, other DNA sequences also encode this same CDR3. The gene calls are TRBV2 and TRBJ1-5; D unresolved. The CDR3 has 13 residues. V shed 4 bases and J shed 0 bases, with 4 bases lying between them. CDR1 and CDR2 (germline): SNHLY, FYNNEI. The CDR3 bases are TGTGCCAGCAGTGCTAATAGCAATCAGCCCCAGCATTTT. Translation gives CASSANSNQPQHF.

This clone was found once. V is TRBV5-1 and J is TRBJ2-5, with 15 bases lining up with TRBD2. J lost 4 bases, V lost 4 bases, and 14 bases had no gene match. CDR3 length: 19 amino acids. CDR1 SGHRS and CDR2 YFSETQ come from the germline V gene. The CDR3 DNA follows: TGCGCCAGCAGCCAGGGACTAGCGGGAGGTGATGTGTGGAGAGAGACCCAGTACTTC. Its protein product is CASSQGLAGGDVWRETQYF.

This sequence joins TRBV5-1 and TRBJ2-3; D gene ambiguous. V was trimmed by 0 bases and J by 4 bases, leaving 9 bases between them. Germline V gives CDR1 SGHRS, CDR2 YFSETQ. The CDR3 length is 14 residues. The CDR3 reads CASSLVLNADTQYF. The CDR3 bases are TGCGCCAGCAGCTTGGTTCTAAACGCAGATACGCAGTATTTT. The whole variable domain, remainder taken from reference TRBV5-1 and TRBJ2-3, is KAGVTQTPRYLIKTRGQQVTLSCSPISGHRSVSWYQQTPGQGLQFLFEYFSETQRNKGNFPGRFSGRQFSNSRSEMNVSTLELGDSALYLCASSLVLNADTQYFGPGTRLTVL.

The V and J genes are TRBV10-3 and TRBJ2-7; 8 bases map to TRBD1. The CDR3 is 15 amino acids. J lost 2 bases, V lost 6 bases, and 9 bases had no gene match. Germline CDR1 and CDR2: ENHRY and SYGVKD. CDR3 DNA: TGTGCCATCAGGGGCGTGGCAGGGGGCCCCTACGAGCAGTACTTC. This translates into CAIRGVAGGPYEQYF.

This clone was detected many times. The rearrangement joins TRBV5-5 to TRBJ2-2; the match to TRBD1 covers 9 bases. With 4 bases clipped from V and 4 bases from J, the junction kept 5 bases outside the gene matches. Germline-derived CDR1 and CDR2 are SGHKS and YYEKEE (reference sequence). This CDR3 is 15 amino acids long. The CDR3 nucleotides read TGTGCCAGCAGCCCACGACAGGGGGGCACCGGGGAGCTGTTTTTT. Translation gives CASSPRQGGTGELFF.

J is TRBJ1-2 and V is TRBV6-1; D unclear. V shed 6 bases and J shed 4 bases, with 18 bases lying between them. The CDR3 loop spans 15 amino acids. Germline CDR1 MNHNS, CDR2 SASEGT. The DNA for the CDR3 is TGTGCCAGCAGCAGGATCGGTGGGGAGGGCTATGGCTACACCTTC. Its protein product is CASSRIGGEGYGYTF.

V gene TRBV2 combines with J gene TRBJ1-2; TRBD1 matches at 8 bases. V gave up 7 bases and J gave up 8 bases; unmatched junction bases: 12. The length of the CDR3 is 14 residues. Germline-derived CDR1 and CDR2 are SNHLY and FYNNEI. The CDR3 is CASTLTPGGAGYTF. CDR3 in DNA: TGTGCCAGCACCCTAACCCCAGGGGGCGCGGGCTACACCTTC.

A word on this clone: Other nucleotide sequences from this sample produce the same CDR3. This chain uses TRBV7-8 with TRBJ2-7; maybe TRBD2 (6 bases). V lost 3 bases, J lost 4 bases, and 13 bases lay in between. Germline CDR1 is SGHVS and CDR2 is FQNEAQ. The CDR3 has 14 residues. CDR3 coding DNA: TGTGCCAGCAGCTTGGAGGGAGGATCTTACGAGCAGTACTTC. The encoded protein is CASSLEGGSYEQYF.

In nucleotides, the CDR3 is TGTGCCAGCAGTTTCGCGGGAGAGCAGTACTTC. Translating it yields CASSFAGEQYF. The V gene is TRBV2, the J gene TRBJ2-7, with D maybe TRBD2 (6 bases). Germline loops: CDR1 SNHLY, CDR2 FYNNEI. Deletions cut 5 bases from V and 7 bases from J, with 9 bases between. The CDR3 loop spans 11 amino acids.

CDR3 sequence: CASSAKLAGANTGELFF. The CDR3 region has the DNA TGTGCCAGCAGCGCAAAACTAGCGGGGGCGAACACCGGGGAGCTGTTTTTT. The gene calls are TRBV7-2 and TRBJ2-2; 11 bases are shared with TRBD2. V trimming: 5 bases; J trimming: 0 bases; junction bases outside the gene matches: 5. CDR3 size: 17 residues. Germline-derived CDR1 and CDR2 are SGHTA and FQGNSA.

The rearrangement links TRBV5-6 to TRBJ1-5, with TRBD1 as a possible D gene (6 bases). Trimming took off 1 base at V and 5 bases at J, with 10 bases between the two ends. This CDR3 has 14 amino acids. Germline CDR1 SGHDT, CDR2 YYEEEE. The CDR3 loop is CASSLLGGDQPQHF. The CDR3 region has the DNA TGTGCCAGCAGCTTGCTAGGGGGGGATCAGCCCCAGCATTTT.

This clone was picked up a small number of times. The chain recombines TRBV10-2 with TRBJ1-5, with a possible D match to TRBD1 (5 bases). This CDR3 contains 14 residues. V gave up 4 bases and J gave up 7 bases, with 14 bases separating them. Germline assignment: CDR1 WSHSY and CDR2 SAAADI. CDR3 bases: TGCGCCAGCAGTGGGCAGGGAGGCGGACAGCCCCAGCATTTT. Encoded protein: CASSGQGGGQPQHF.

The chain couples TRBV6-4 to TRBJ1-1; D is uncertain. This CDR3 has 12 amino acids. Looked up from germline, CDR1 is MRHNA and CDR2 is SNTAGT. Trimming cost V 7 bases and J 4 bases, with 10 bases left between them. CDR3 coding DNA: TGTGCCAGCATATCTAGATCCACTGAAGCTTTCTTT. Protein sequence: CASISRSTEAFF.

The chain is built from TRBV5-6 and TRBJ2-1, with D perhaps TRBD2 (6 bases). The CDR3 has 12 residues. Trimming shortened V by 1 base and J by 10 bases, and 9 bases separated the two germline ends. Germline CDR1 reads SGHDT; CDR2 reads YYEEEE. CDR3 residues: CASSLRRGEQFF. The CDR3, as DNA: TGTGCCAGCAGCTTGAGGCGGGGCGAGCAGTTCTTC.

This sequence joins TRBV4-1 and TRBJ2-5; 8 bases line up with TRBD1. The CDR3 length is 14 residues. J lost 7 bases, V lost 6 bases, and 10 bases had no gene match. Germline loops: CDR1 MGHRA, CDR2 YSYEKL. The CDR3 DNA follows: TGCGCCAGCAGTCGAACGACAGGACAGGGGACCCAGTACTTC. Its protein is CASSRTTGQGTQYF.

V gene TRBV5-4 combines with J gene TRBJ2-5; no firm D call. Trimming shortened V by 0 bases and J by 5 bases, and 14 bases separated the two germline ends. Looked up from germline, CDR1 is SGHNT and CDR2 is YYREEE (reference sequence). This CDR3 has 15 amino acids. CDR3 sequence reads: CASSLAPAPQETQYF. The CDR3 DNA reads as TGTGCCAGCAGCTTGGCCCCCGCGCCCCAGGAGACCCAGTACTTC.

This clone was seen a handful of times. V gene TRBV6-4 combines with J gene TRBJ2-2, with D uncertain. Trimming removed 3 bases at V and 4 bases at J, with 3 bases between. This CDR3 contains 12 residues. CDR1 is MRHNA, CDR2 SNTAGT, per germline. The CDR3, as DNA: TGTGCCAGCAGTGAGGGCACCGGGGAGCTGTTTTTT. This translates into CASSEGTGELFF.

The genes are TRBV28 and TRBJ2-7; D is ambiguous. The V gene lost 5 bases and the J gene lost 4 bases, with 9 bases spanning the gap. Germline CDR1 MDHEN, CDR2 SYDVKM. The CDR3 sequence is 12 residues long. In DNA, the CDR3 is TGTGCCAGCAGTCCCTACTGGTACGAGCAGTACTTC. This sequence encodes CASSPYWYEQYF.

V usage is TRBV5-1 and J usage is TRBJ2-2; the D call may be TRBD1 or TRBD2 (5 bases each). This CDR3 contains 16 residues. V gave up 0 bases and J gave up 6 bases, with 15 bases separating them. Per the germline V gene, CDR1 is SGHRS and CDR2 is YFSETQ. This CDR3 is CASSLAWGSGAGELFF. The CDR3 bases are TGCGCCAGCAGCTTGGCCTGGGGGAGCGGCGCCGGGGAGCTGTTTTTT.

This sequence joins TRBV29-1 and TRBJ2-2; TRBD2 aligns across 11 bases. Trimming cost V 7 bases and J 8 bases; bases outside gene matches: 3. CDR3 length: 12 amino acids. From germline, CDR1 is SQVTM and CDR2 ANQGSEA. The CDR3 DNA follows: TGCAGCGCCGGGACTAGCGGAGGGGAGCTGTTTTTT. This codes for CSAGTSGGELFF.